The next 20 T cell receptor beta chains were all read from a single sample in a study of metastatic and nonmetastatic thyroid tumors. TCRdb re-analyzed the PCR reads through MiXCR. Among some 22,000 clones listed, over 20% were seen once. Thyroid surgery was preceded by no treatment in any patient. The source material was blood. These receptors were collected from a male donor with papillary thyroid cancer or a benign thyroid nodule (not recorded which). Some clones in this sample may be carry-over from other donors' samples.

This sequence joins TRBV19 and TRBJ2-5, with D perhaps TRBD2 (6 bases). The CDR3 has 15 residues. Germline V gene sequence: CDR1 LNHDA, CDR2 SQIVND (reference sequence). V was trimmed by 6 bases and J by 0 bases, leaving 14 bases between them. CDR3 sequence (DNA): TGTGCCAGTAGCGGCGGGGCAGCGTACCAAGAGACCCAGTACTTC. Translation: CASSGGAAYQETQYF.

There are many counts of this clone. The V call is TRBV2, the J call TRBJ2-7, with 7 bases that match TRBD2. The CDR3 spans 14 residues. The junction had 8 bases not matched to a gene; V was cut back by 6 bases and J by 3 bases. Looked up from germline, CDR1 is SNHLY and CDR2 is FYNNEI. The CDR3 bases are TGTGCCAGCAGAACGGGGACTAACTACTACGAGCAGTACTTC. Residues: CASRTGTNYYEQYF. The full variable domain, rest sourced from reference TRBV2 and TRBJ2-7, is EPEVTQTPSHQVTQMGQEVILRCVPISNHLYFYWYRQILGQKVEFLVSFYNNEISEKSEIFDDQFSVERPDGSNFTLKIRSTKLEDSAMYFCASRTGTNYYEQYFGPGTRLTVT.

This clone has ten or more counts. The V call is TRBV7-3, the J call TRBJ2-3; D may be TRBD2 (6 bases). Germline V gene lookup returns CDR1 SGHTA and CDR2 FQGTGA. V dropped 2 bases and J dropped 5 bases, with 14 bases sitting between them. The CDR3 totals 15 residues. CDR3 amino acids: CASSLGGFYKDTQYF. DNA of the CDR3: TGTGCCAGCAGCTTAGGAGGGTTCTACAAAGATACGCAGTATTTT.

This clone was detected ten times or more. The chain uses TRBV9 and TRBJ1-3; weak D call: TRBD1 (6 bases). The V end lost 0 bases, the J end lost 1 base, and 8 bases lay between the germline ends. Germline CDR1 reads SGDLS; CDR2 reads YYNGEE. The CDR3 has 15 residues. CDR3 sequence: CASSVEGVSGNTIYF. The CDR3 bases are TGTGCCAGCAGCGTAGAGGGGGTTTCTGGAAACACCATATATTTT.

This clone is labeled as medium-sized. The chain uses TRBV28 and TRBJ2-6, with 8 bases aligning to TRBD1. There are 16 residues in the CDR3. Germline V gives CDR1 MDHEN, CDR2 SYDVKM. After removal of 6 bases from V and 2 bases from J, the junction contained 6 bases not matched to a gene. CDR3 in DNA: TGTGCCAGCAGAACATTACAGGGGGCTGGGGCCAACGTCCTGACTTTC. Protein sequence: CASRTLQGAGANVLTF. The full variable domain, in which reference TRBV28 and TRBJ2-6 provide the parts outside the CDR3, is DVKVTQSSRYLVKRTGEKVFLECVQDMDHENMFWYRQDPGLGLRLIYFSYDVKMKEKGDIPEGYSVSREKKERFSLILESASTNQTSMYLCASRTLQGAGANVLTFGAGSRLTVL.

The table lists this clone with a few counts. It may be a read error: a sequence one base away is much more abundant. This chain joins TRBV3-1 and TRBJ1-1, with 8 bases identical to TRBD1. The trim removed 7 bases at V and 10 bases at J, leaving 11 bases unmatched. The V gene's germline CDR1 is LGHDT and CDR2 YNNKEL (reference sequence). This CDR3 contains 13 residues. CDR3 DNA: TGTGCCAGCATCCAGCGACAGGGGAAGCGAGCTTTCTTT. Translated: CASIQRQGKRAFF.

The V and J genes are TRBV4-2 and TRBJ2-7, with D tentatively TRBD1 (6 bases). Germline CDR1 and CDR2: LGHNA and YNFKEQ. CDR3 length equals 14 residues. V was clipped by 2 bases and J by 3 bases, with 11 bases between them. The CDR3 DNA sequence: TGTGCCAGCAGCCAAAACAGGGAGAGCTACGAGCAGTACTTC. It codes for CASSQNRESYEQYF.

Many counts were recorded for this clone. This CDR3 is also generated by other DNA sequences in the sample. The chain recombines TRBV28 with TRBJ1-4, with 7 bases matching TRBD1. V shed 5 bases and J 5 bases; nucleotides not matched to a gene: 8. CDR3 length equals 15 residues. The germline V gene encodes CDR1 MDHEN and CDR2 SYDVKM. In nucleotides, the CDR3 is TGTGCCAGCAGTGGCCGGGACAGCCGCAATGAAAAACTGTTTTTT. Protein: CASSGRDSRNEKLFF.

This clone occurred many times. The V gene is TRBV29-1, the J gene TRBJ2-3, with D unresolved. The V end lost 6 bases, the J end lost 6 bases, and 10 bases lay between the germline ends. The CDR3 is 11 residues long. Per the germline V gene, CDR1 is SQVTM and CDR2 is ANQGSEA. The CDR3 coding sequence is TGCAGCGTGAAGAAAGGGGATACGCAGTATTTT. It codes for CSVKKGDTQYF.

This clone has ten or more counts. The chain carries TRBV6-4 and TRBJ1-5, with 8 bases matching TRBD1. This CDR3 is 14 amino acids long. V was clipped by 9 bases and J by 5 bases; unmatched bases: 9. Germline-derived CDR1 and CDR2 are MRHNA and SNTAGT. The CDR3 loop is CASHRDRTHQPQHF. CDR3 DNA: TGTGCCAGTCACCGGGACAGGACCCATCAGCCCCAGCATTTT.

There are many counts of this clone. Given the absence of the conserved phenylalanine or tryptophan at the CDR3 end, a read error is likely. This chain connects TRBV6-2 or TRBV6-3 to TRBJ1-1, with unresolved D. V lost 6 bases to trimming and J lost 10 bases, with 12 bases between them. Germline loops: CDR1 MNHEY, CDR2 SVGEGT. The CDR3 is made up of 11 amino acids. The CDR3: CASSEGLGAFL. In DNA form, the CDR3 reads TGTGCCAGCAGCGAGGGTCTGGGAGCTTTCCTT.

Concerning this clone itself: An end of the junction differs from the germline gene, which may be a read error. The V and J genes are TRBV9 and TRBJ2-1; TRBD2 matches 11 bases. The CDR3 sequence is 15 residues long. Germline CDR1 SGDLS, CDR2 YYNGEE. The CDR3 here is CASGVDVTSGIGQFF. The DNA of the CDR3 is TGTGCCAGCGGCGTAGACGTGACTAGCGGGATTGGGCAGTTCTTC.

V gene TRBV14 combines with J gene TRBJ1-1; D may be TRBD1 (6 bases). CDR3 length: 14 residues. With 6 bases removed from V and 4 bases from J, the gap between germline ends came to 15 bases. CDR1 and CDR2 from the germline V gene are SGHDN and FVKESK. The CDR3 sequence: CASSPGARSTEAFF. The CDR3 DNA sequence: TGTGCCAGCAGTCCGGGGGCTCGGAGCACTGAAGCTTTCTTT.

This clone came up a few times. The chain joins TRBV6-2 or TRBV6-3 to TRBJ2-1, with TRBD2 matching over 12 bases. V was pared by 5 bases and J by 10 bases, with 6 bases of the junction left unmatched. Per germline, CDR1 MNHEY and CDR2 SVGEGT. CDR3 length: 14 residues. The CDR3 loop is CASSRLAGAFEQFF. CDR3 DNA sequence: TGTGCCAGCAGTAGACTAGCGGGAGCATTCGAGCAGTTCTTC.

This clone is judged medium-sized. The chain couples TRBV12-5 to TRBJ2-7, with a weak D call TRBD1 (6 bases). The CDR3 has 16 amino acids. Germline values: CDR1 LGHNT, CDR2 FRNRAP. V was clipped by 2 bases and J by 0 bases, with 14 bases between them. CDR3 loop: CASGLRCRGHSYEQYF. The CDR3 bases are TGTGCTAGTGGTTTGCGCTGCAGGGGCCACTCCTACGAGCAGTACTTC.

This chain uses TRBV5-1 with TRBJ2-5; 10 bases align to TRBD2. From germline, CDR1 is SGHRS and CDR2 YFSETQ. The CDR3 covers 18 residues. V lost 0 bases to trimming and J lost 6 bases; unmatched junction nucleotides: 14. The CDR3 DNA reads as TGCGCCAGCAGCTTGGAGCTGACTAGCGGGTCCTGGGAAAAGACCCAGTACTTC. It encodes CASSLELTSGSWEKTQYF.

This clone showed up many times. CDR3 sequence: CAISLGDGSSPLHF. The CDR3, as DNA: TGTGCCATCAGCCTAGGGGATGGGAGTTCACCCCTCCACTTT. The J gene is TRBJ1-6, the V gene TRBV10-3; D may be TRBD1 (5 bases). The germline V gene has CDR1 ENHRY and CDR2 SYGVKD. Trimming stripped 6 bases from V and 9 bases from J, with 15 bases between. This CDR3 is 14 amino acids long.

This clone has a count of ten or more. Other DNA sequences of this sample code for an identical CDR3. The V and J genes are TRBV4-1 and TRBJ2-7; the D is unclear. Trimming left V 4 bases short and J 6 bases short, with 13 bases between. This CDR3 is built from 13 residues. The germline V gene encodes CDR1 MGHRA and CDR2 YSYEKL. DNA of the CDR3: TGCGCCAGCAGCCCTTCAGGTGATCGCGAGCAGTACTTC. It encodes CASSPSGDREQYF.

The CDR3 reads CASSPGGGTDTQYF. In DNA form, the CDR3 reads TGCGCCAGCAGCCCCGGGGGTGGCACAGATACGCAGTATTTT. This rearrangement joins TRBV5-1 to TRBJ2-3; tentative D call: TRBD2 (6 bases). Germline V gene lookup returns CDR1 SGHRS and CDR2 YFSETQ. V was cut by 4 bases and J by 1 base, with 10 bases left in between. The CDR3 has 14 residues.

This clone was picked up many times. CDR3 nucleotides: TGTGCCAGCAGCACCAGGAACACTGAAGCTTTCTTT. Translated: CASSTRNTEAFF. The chain combines TRBV7-9 with TRBJ1-1; D gene unclear. Per the germline V gene, CDR1 is SEHNR and CDR2 is FQNEAQ (reference sequence). V was clipped by 5 bases and J by 1 base, with 5 bases between them. CDR3 length: 12 residues.